This T cell receptor (beta chain) was found in a study of cytomegalovirus exposure and HLA in healthy donors. 13 Jbeta primers and 60 Vbeta primers were used for the PCR. Clones were sequenced by immunoSEQ multiplex PCR, and TCRdb holds only the in-frame ones, with some missing. The table gives about 130,000 clones; the top ten clones make up 1.5% to 1.9% of it. The CDR3 loop spans 15 amino acids. The germline gives CDR1 SGHAT, CDR2 FQNNGV. Trimming stripped 7 bases from V and 3 bases from J, with 16 bases between. Material: PBMCs. The sequence derives from a woman in her thirties or forties in good health and CMV-seronegative. V is TRBV11-2 and J is TRBJ2-1; TRBD1 is a possible D gene (5 bases). The CDR3, as DNA: TGTGCCAGCACCCTGACGGCAGGGTACTACAATGAGCAGTTCTTC. Amino acids: CASTLTAGYYNEQFF.